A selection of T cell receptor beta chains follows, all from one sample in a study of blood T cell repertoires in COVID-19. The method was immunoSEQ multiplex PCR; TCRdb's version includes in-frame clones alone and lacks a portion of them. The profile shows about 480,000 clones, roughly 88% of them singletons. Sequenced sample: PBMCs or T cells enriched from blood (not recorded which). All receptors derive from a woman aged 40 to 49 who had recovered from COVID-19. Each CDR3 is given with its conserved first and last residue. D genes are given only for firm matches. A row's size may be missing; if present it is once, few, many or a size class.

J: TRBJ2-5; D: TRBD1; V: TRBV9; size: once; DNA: TGTGCCAGCAGCGTGAGACCGGACAGGGGGGAGACCCAGTACTTC; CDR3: CASSVRPDRGETQYF
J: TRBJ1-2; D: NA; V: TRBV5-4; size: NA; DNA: TGTGCCAGCAGCTACTCAGCGGACTATGGCTACACCTTC; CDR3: CASSYSADYGYTF
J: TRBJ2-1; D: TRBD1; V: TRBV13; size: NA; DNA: TGTGCCAGCAGCTTTCAAAGGGGGCACTCCTACAATGAGCAGTTCTTC; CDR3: CASSFQRGHSYNEQFF
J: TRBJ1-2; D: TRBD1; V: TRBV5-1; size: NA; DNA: TGCGCCAGCAGCCCTTCGGGACAGCCTACCTATGGCTACACCTTC; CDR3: CASSPSGQPTYGYTF
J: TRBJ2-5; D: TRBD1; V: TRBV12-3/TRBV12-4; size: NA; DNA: TGTGCCAGCAGTCCCGGACAGGCTAGGACCCAGTACTTC; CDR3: CASSPGQARTQYF
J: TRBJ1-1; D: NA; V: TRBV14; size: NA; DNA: TGTGCCAGCAGCCAAGCCCTACCAGGGGAGACTGAAGCTTTCTTT; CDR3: CASSQALPGETEAFF
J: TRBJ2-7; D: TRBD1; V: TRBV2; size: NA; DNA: TGTGCCAGCAGCGCACAGGGGGTCGACGAGCAGTACTTC; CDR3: CASSAQGVDEQYF
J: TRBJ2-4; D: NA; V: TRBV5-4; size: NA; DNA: TGTGCCAGCAGCTTGGAAGCGGAGTGGCCCAAAAACATTCAGTACTTC; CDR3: CASSLEAEWPKNIQYF
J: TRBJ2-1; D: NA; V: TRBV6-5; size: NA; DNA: TGTGCCAGCAGTTATTTTGTCGGGAGCCACCACCGCGAGCAGTTCTTC; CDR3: CASSYFVGSHHREQFF
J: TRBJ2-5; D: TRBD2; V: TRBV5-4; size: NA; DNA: TGTGCCAGCAGCTTGGGGCCGGGACTAGTCCAAGAGACCCAGTACTTC; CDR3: CASSLGPGLVQETQYF
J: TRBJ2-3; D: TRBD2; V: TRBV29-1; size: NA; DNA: TGCAGCGTTGTTGGGGGGGTTCGTAGCACAGATACGCAGTATTTT; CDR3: CSVVGGVRSTDTQYF
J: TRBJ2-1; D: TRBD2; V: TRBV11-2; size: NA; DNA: TGTGCCAGCAGTCTAGCGGGAGAAGGGGAGCAGTTCTTC; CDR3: CASSLAGEGEQFF
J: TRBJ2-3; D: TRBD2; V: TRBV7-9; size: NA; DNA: TGTGCCAGCAGCTCGACGTTGGGACTAGCGGTGACAGATACGCAGTATTTT; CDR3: CASSSTLGLAVTDTQYF
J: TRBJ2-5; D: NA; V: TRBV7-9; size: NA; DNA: TGTGCCAGCAGCTCTATAGACGAGCGAGAGACCCAGTACTTC; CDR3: CASSSIDERETQYF
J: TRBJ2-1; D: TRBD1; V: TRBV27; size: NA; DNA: TGTGCCAGCAGTTATTGGCCCGGACAGGGTGCAACCGGGGAGCAGTTCTTC; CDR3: CASSYWPGQGATGEQFF
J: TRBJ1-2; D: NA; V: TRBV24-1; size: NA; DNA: TGTGCCACCAGTACAGAGGAGAGGGATTATGGCTACACCTTC; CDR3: CATSTEERDYGYTF
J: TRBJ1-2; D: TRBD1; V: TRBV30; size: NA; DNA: TGTGCCTGGGCACGCTCCGGGACAGCCTACTATGGCTACACCTTC; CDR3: CAWARSGTAYYGYTF
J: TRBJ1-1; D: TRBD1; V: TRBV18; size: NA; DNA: TGTGCCAGCTCACCAGGGACAGGGGAAGCTTTCTTT; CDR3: CASSPGTGEAFF
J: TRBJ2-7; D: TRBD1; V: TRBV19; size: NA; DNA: TGTGCCAGTAGCCTGGACAGGGGTTTTGGGGAGCAGTACTTC; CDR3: CASSLDRGFGEQYF
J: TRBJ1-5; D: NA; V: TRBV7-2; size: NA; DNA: TGTGCCAGCAGCTTAGTTGCGAGTGGGGGGAATCAGCCCCAGCATTTT; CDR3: CASSLVASGGNQPQHF
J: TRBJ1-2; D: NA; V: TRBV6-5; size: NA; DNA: TGTGCCAGCAGTCAGATGGGCATAGATGGCTACACCTTC; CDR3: CASSQMGIDGYTF
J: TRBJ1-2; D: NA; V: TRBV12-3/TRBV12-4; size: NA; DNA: TGTGCCAGCAGTTACGACGGGAACTATGGCTACACCTTC; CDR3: CASSYDGNYGYTF
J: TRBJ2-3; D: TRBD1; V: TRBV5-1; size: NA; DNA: TGCGCCAGCAGCTTCGGGACAGAGGCAGATACGCAGTATTTT; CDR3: CASSFGTEADTQYF
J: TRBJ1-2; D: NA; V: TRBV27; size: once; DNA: TGTGCCAGCAGTTTATCGGCAGGGCTTTTCTATGGCTACACCTTC; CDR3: CASSLSAGLFYGYTF
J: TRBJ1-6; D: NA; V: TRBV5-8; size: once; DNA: TGTGCCAGCAGCTTGGTAAGGGGCCGCCGCGCACCCCTCCACTTT; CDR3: CASSLVRGRRAPLHF
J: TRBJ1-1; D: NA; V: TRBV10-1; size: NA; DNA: TGCGCCAGCAGTGACCCTCCGAACACTGAAGCTTTCTTT; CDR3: CASSDPPNTEAFF
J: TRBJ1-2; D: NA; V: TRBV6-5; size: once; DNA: TGTGCCAGCAGTTACTCGGACATGACTTATGGCTACACCTTC; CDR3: CASSYSDMTYGYTF
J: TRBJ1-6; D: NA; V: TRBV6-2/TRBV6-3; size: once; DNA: TGTGCCAGCAGTTTCAGGGGTTTGGGGCATAATTCACCCCTCCACTTT; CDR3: CASSFRGLGHNSPLHF
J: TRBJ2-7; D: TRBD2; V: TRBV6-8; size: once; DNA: TGTGCCAGCAGTTACTCGAGTGTGGGAGGGTACGAGCAGTACTTC; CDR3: CASSYSSVGGYEQYF
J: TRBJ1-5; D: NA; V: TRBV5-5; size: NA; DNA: TGTGCCAGCAGCTTAAGGGGCGGTGGCAATCAGCCCCAGCATTTT; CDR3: CASSLRGGGNQPQHF
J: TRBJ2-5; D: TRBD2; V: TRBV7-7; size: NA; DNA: TGTGCCAGCAGCCCAGGGACTAGCGGGGGGGCGAAGACCCAGTACTTC; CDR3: CASSPGTSGGAKTQYF
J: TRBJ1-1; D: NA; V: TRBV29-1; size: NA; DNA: TGCAGCGTTGCCATCGGCCGGGCTGCGGGTATGGGCACTGAAGCTTTCTTT; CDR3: CSVAIGRAAGMGTEAFF
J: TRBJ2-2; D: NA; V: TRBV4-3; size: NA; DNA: TGCGCCAGCAGCCAAGGCCCCAGGGGAAGGAGTTCCGGGGAGCTGTTTTTT; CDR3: CASSQGPRGRSSGELFF
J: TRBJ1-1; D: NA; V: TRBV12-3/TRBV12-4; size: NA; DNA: TGTGCCAGCAGTTGGCAGGCGAACACTGAAGCTTTCTTT; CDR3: CASSWQANTEAFF
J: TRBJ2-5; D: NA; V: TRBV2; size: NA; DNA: TGTGCCAGCAGTGTAGTCCTCAGGGAGACCCAGTACTTC; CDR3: CASSVVLRETQYF
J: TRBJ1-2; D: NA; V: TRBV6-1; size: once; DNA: TGTGCCAGCACCCCTTCAGGGAACTATGGCTACACCTTC; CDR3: CASTPSGNYGYTF
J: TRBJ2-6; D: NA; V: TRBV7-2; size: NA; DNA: TGTGCCAGCAGCTTAGGGTTTTTATCGCCGAGCTCTGGGGCCAACGTCCTGACTTTC; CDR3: CASSLGFLSPSSGANVLTF
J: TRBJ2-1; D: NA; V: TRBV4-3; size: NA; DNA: TGCGCCAGCAGCCAAGTGAAACAGGGTTACAATGAGCAGTTCTTC; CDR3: CASSQVKQGYNEQFF
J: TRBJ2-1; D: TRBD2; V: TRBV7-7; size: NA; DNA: TGTGCCAGCAAGGTAAAGCGGGAGGTAAGAGATGAGCAGTTCTTC; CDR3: CASKVKREVRDEQFF
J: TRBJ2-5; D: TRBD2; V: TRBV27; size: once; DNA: TGTGCCAGCAGTCCCTCCGTGGGCCTGACTAGCGGGAGAGAGACCCAGTACTTC; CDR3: CASSPSVGLTSGRETQYF
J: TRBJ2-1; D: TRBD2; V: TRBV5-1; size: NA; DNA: TGCGCCAGCAGCTCTAGCGGGAGTTCCTACAATGAGCAGTTCTTC; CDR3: CASSSSGSSYNEQFF
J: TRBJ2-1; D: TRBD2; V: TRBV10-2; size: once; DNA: TGCGCCAGCAGCGTACTCGGGAGGTCCTACAATGAGCAGTTCTTC; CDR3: CASSVLGRSYNEQFF
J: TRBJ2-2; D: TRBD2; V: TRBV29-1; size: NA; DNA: TGCAGCGTTGTGTCTAGCGGGAGGGCCCCGGGGGAGCTGTTTTTT; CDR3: CSVVSSGRAPGELFF
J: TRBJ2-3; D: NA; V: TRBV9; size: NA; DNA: TGTGCCAGCAGCGTAGTGGTGGGAGACACAGATACGCAGTATTTT; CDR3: CASSVVVGDTDTQYF
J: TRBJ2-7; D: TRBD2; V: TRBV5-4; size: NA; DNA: TGTGCCAGCAGCCCCTGGGGGGCTAGCGGGAGACTAGGCGAGCAGTACTTC; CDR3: CASSPWGASGRLGEQYF
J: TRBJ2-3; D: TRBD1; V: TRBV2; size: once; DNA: TGTGCCAGCGGGACAGGGAGCACAGATACGCAGTATTTT; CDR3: CASGTGSTDTQYF
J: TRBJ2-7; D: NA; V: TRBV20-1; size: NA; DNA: TGCAGTGCTAGTAGCTCGGGGGGCCCGTACGAGCAGTACTTC; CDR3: CSASSSGGPYEQYF
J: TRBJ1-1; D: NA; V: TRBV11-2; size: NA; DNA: TGTGCCAGCAGCTTAGCACGGGAGGGAACTGAAGCTTTCTTT; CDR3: CASSLAREGTEAFF
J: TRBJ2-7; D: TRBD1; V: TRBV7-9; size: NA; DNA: TGTGCCAGCAGCTTTGGACAGGCGACCTACGAGCAGTACTTC; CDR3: CASSFGQATYEQYF
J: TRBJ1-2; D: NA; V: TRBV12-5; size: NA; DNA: TGTGCTAGTGGGGAGGAGGAGGGCTACACCTTC; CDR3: CASGEEEGYTF
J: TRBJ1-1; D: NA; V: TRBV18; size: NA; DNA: TGTGCCAGCTCACCACTCGGACCGGGGGTTAATCCTGAAGCTTTCTTT; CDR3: CASSPLGPGVNPEAFF
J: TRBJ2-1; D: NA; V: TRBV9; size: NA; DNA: TGTGCCAGCAGTGGACAGATCTACAATGAGCAGTTCTTC; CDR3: CASSGQIYNEQFF